A selection of T cell receptor beta chains follows, all from one sample in a study of T-cell reconstitution after alpha-beta-depleted transplantation in children. From the PCR reads, TCRdb called clonotypes with MiXCR, one entry per CDR3 protein. The table has hundreds of thousands of distinct CDR3 sequences, approximately 19% seen once. The sequencing used PBMCs, mostly from graft donor cells, collected 360 days after TCRalphabeta/CD19-depleted stem cell transplant. The receptors shown here come from a male patient between 2 and 15 years old who had a stem cell transplant for acute lymphoblastic leukemia, so the T cells may come from the graft donor. Both conserved end residues are part of each CDR3. Fields, in order: V gene, J gene, D gene, clone size, CDR3 DNA, CDR3 protein. D genes are given only for firm matches. Where a row states a size, it is once, few, many or the class of an expanded clone; other rows omit it.

v_call: TRBV7-9
j_call: TRBJ2-1
d_call: .
clone_size: .
cdr3_nt: TGTGCCAGCAGTATCCCCCCACCGACTGGTTACAATGAGCAGTTCTTC
cdr3_aa: CASSIPPPTGYNEQFF

v_call: TRBV7-6
j_call: TRBJ2-5
d_call: TRBD1
clone_size: once
cdr3_nt: TGTGCCAGCAGCTTAGGGTACAGGGGGAAGGAGACCCAGTACTTC
cdr3_aa: CASSLGYRGKETQYF

v_call: TRBV5-1
j_call: TRBJ2-1
d_call: .
clone_size: few
cdr3_nt: TGCGCCAGCAGCTTCGTAAGCGCGTTTGACAATGAGCAGTTCTTC
cdr3_aa: CASSFVSAFDNEQFF

v_call: TRBV10-3
j_call: TRBJ2-2
d_call: .
clone_size: .
cdr3_nt: TGTGCCATCAGTGTCTCTCCCGGGGGACCGAACACCGGGGAGCTGTTTTTT
cdr3_aa: CAISVSPGGPNTGELFF

v_call: TRBV27
j_call: TRBJ1-5
d_call: .
clone_size: few
cdr3_nt: TGTGCCAGCAGCCGAGCGGGTCAGCCCCAGCATTTT
cdr3_aa: CASSRAGQPQHF

v_call: TRBV5-1
j_call: TRBJ2-5
d_call: TRBD2
clone_size: .
cdr3_nt: TGCGCCAGCAGCTTGTCACTAGCGGGTTCCTCGTACCAAGAGACCCAGTACTTC
cdr3_aa: CASSLSLAGSSYQETQYF

v_call: TRBV15
j_call: TRBJ1-3
d_call: .
clone_size: few
cdr3_nt: TGTGCCACCAGCAGTAAGTCCCGATTTCGAGTCAGGGGAGGATTTGGAAACACCATATATTTT
cdr3_aa: CATSSKSRFRVRGGFGNTIYF

v_call: TRBV5-1
j_call: TRBJ2-3
d_call: .
clone_size: few
cdr3_nt: TGCGCCAGCAGCTTGGCAGTAGCGGGCACAGATACGCAGTATTTT
cdr3_aa: CASSLAVAGTDTQYF

v_call: TRBV7-9
j_call: TRBJ2-3
d_call: TRBD2
clone_size: .
cdr3_nt: TGTGCCAGCAGCATCGGACTAGCGGCAGATACGCAGTATTTT
cdr3_aa: CASSIGLAADTQYF

v_call: TRBV3-1
j_call: TRBJ2-7
d_call: TRBD2
clone_size: few
cdr3_nt: TGTGCCAGCAGCCAAGATCCGCAGTGGGGACTAGCGCCGGCCTCCTACGAGCAGTACTTC
cdr3_aa: CASSQDPQWGLAPASYEQYF